These T cell receptor beta chains were read from a single sample in a study of cytomegalovirus exposure and HLA in healthy donors. The protocol was immunoSEQ multiplex PCR, while the TCRdb copy is restricted to in-frame clones and leaves out a portion. This table holds approximately 100,000 clones, more than 60% found once. The sample taken for sequencing was PBMCs. Receptor source: a human donor in good health. Both conserved end residues are part of each CDR3. D genes are given only for firm matches. The size of a clone is reported for some rows only, either as once, few or many, or as a class for expanded clones.

v_call	j_call	d_call	clone_size	cdr3_aa	cdr3_nt
TRBV6-8	TRBJ1-5	TRBD1	once	CASSYPGGLGLDQPQHF	TGTGCCAGCAGTTACCCAGGGGGCTTAGGGTTGGATCAGCCCCAGCATTTT
TRBV2	TRBJ1-1	TRBD1	NA	CASSLDRAAFF	TGTGCCAGCAGCCTCGACAGGGCAGCTTTCTTT
TRBV9	TRBJ1-2	TRBD1	NA	CASSKGQGEAYGYTF	TGTGCCAGCAGCAAAGGACAGGGGGAAGCCTATGGCTACACCTTC
TRBV7-6	TRBJ2-7	NA	once	CASSLGQGGEQYF	TGTGCCAGCAGCTTAGGACAGGGAGGCGAGCAGTACTTC
TRBV5-4	TRBJ2-1	TRBD2	NA	CASSSPGSGRFYNEQFF	TGTGCCAGCAGCTCGCCGGGTAGCGGGAGGTTCTACAATGAGCAGTTCTTC
TRBV7-9	TRBJ1-1	NA	NA	CASSLAGGPSNTEAFF	TGTGCCAGCAGCTTAGCGGGGGGACCGTCGAACACTGAAGCTTTCTTT
TRBV4-1	TRBJ2-7	TRBD1	NA	CASSLRDRGLDEQYF	TGCGCCAGCTCACTGAGGGACAGGGGGCTCGACGAGCAGTACTTC
TRBV11-1	TRBJ2-5	NA	NA	CASSLPGVRQETQYF	TGTGCCAGCAGCTTACCGGGGGTGAGACAAGAGACCCAGTACTTC
TRBV25-1	TRBJ1-2	NA	NA	CASSESGLTYTGYTF	TGTGCCAGCAGTGAATCAGGGCTTACTTATACTGGCTACACCTTC
TRBV18	TRBJ1-1	NA	NA	CASSPVSMRVALNTEAFF	TGTGCCAGCTCACCCGTCTCCATGAGGGTGGCCCTGAACACTGAAGCTTTCTTT
TRBV30	TRBJ1-2	NA	NA	CAWSVQGHYTF	TGTGCCTGGAGTGTACAGGGTCACTACACCTTC
TRBV12-5	TRBJ1-6	TRBD1	NA	CASGPPDRGNSPLHF	TGTGCTAGTGGTCCACCGGACAGGGGTAATTCACCCCTCCACTTT
TRBV5-8	TRBJ2-5	NA	NA	CASSLRETQYF	TGTGCCAGCAGCTTGCGAGAGACCCAGTACTTC
TRBV4-3	TRBJ2-7	TRBD1	NA	CASSRMTGYAYEQYF	TGCGCCAGCAGTCGGATGACAGGGTATGCCTACGAGCAGTACTTC
TRBV27	TRBJ2-2	NA	NA	CASRDRDSGGELFF	TGTGCCAGCAGGGATCGTGATTCGGGCGGGGAGCTGTTTTTT
TRBV5-1	TRBJ1-3	TRBD1	NA	CASSRSGQVSGNTIYF	TGCGCCAGCAGCAGGTCGGGACAGGTCTCTGGAAACACCATATATTTT
TRBV2	TRBJ1-4	NA	NA	CASRIDSATNEKLFF	TGTGCCAGCAGGATTGACAGTGCAACTAATGAAAAACTGTTTTTT
TRBV14	TRBJ2-7	NA	NA	CASSQVTVWEQYF	TGTGCCAGCAGCCAAGTTACAGTCTGGGAGCAGTACTTC
TRBV6-5	TRBJ1-5	NA	NA	CASSLGQFQPQHF	TGTGCCAGCAGTCTTGGACAGTTTCAGCCCCAGCATTTT
TRBV15	TRBJ1-2	TRBD1	NA	CATSSLRQGRIRRPHYGYTF	TGTGCCACCAGCAGTCTCCGACAGGGGCGTATACGCCGTCCTCACTATGGCTACACCTTC
TRBV2	TRBJ1-2	NA	NA	CASSDRSGVHLYGYTF	TGTGCCAGCAGTGATCGGTCAGGCGTCCACCTCTATGGCTACACCTTC
TRBV5-5	TRBJ1-1	TRBD1	few	CASSLLGGQGAGTEAFF	TGTGCCAGCAGCCTACTGGGGGGACAGGGGGCCGGCACTGAAGCTTTCTTT
TRBV18	TRBJ2-2	TRBD1	NA	CASSGQGARITGELFF	TGTGCCAGCTCAGGACAGGGGGCGCGAATCACCGGGGAGCTGTTTTTT
TRBV5-1	TRBJ2-5	NA	few	CASSLGGVRQETQYF	TGCGCCAGCAGCTTGGGGGGGGTCAGACAAGAGACCCAGTACTTC
TRBV4-1	TRBJ1-2	TRBD1	NA	CASSQVSGGLPVRRGYTF	TGCGCCAGCAGCCAAGTTTCAGGGGGCCTCCCGGTTCGAAGGGGCTACACCTTC
TRBV7-2	TRBJ1-1	TRBD1	NA	CASSRDRVRGTEAFF	TGTGCCAGCAGCCGGGACAGGGTCAGGGGCACTGAAGCTTTCTTT